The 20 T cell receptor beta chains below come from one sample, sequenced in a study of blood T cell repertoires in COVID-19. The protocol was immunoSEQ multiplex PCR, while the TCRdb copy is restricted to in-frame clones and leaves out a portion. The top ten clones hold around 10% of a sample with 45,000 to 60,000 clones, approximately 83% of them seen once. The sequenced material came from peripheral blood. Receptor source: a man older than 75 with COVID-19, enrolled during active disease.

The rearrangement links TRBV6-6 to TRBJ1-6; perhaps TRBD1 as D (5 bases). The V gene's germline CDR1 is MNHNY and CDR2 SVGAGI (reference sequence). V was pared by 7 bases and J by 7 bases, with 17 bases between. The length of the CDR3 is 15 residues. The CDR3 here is CASKNQAGENSPLHF. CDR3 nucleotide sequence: TGTGCCAGCAAGAACCAGGCGGGGGAGAATTCACCCCTCCACTTT.

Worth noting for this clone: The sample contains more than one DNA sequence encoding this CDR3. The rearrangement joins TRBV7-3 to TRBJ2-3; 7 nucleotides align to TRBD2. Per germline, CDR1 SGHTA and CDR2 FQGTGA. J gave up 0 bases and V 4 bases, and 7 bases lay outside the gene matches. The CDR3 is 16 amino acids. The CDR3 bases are TGTGCCAGCAGCTCCAACGGCGGGAGTAGCACAGATACGCAGTATTTT. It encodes CASSSNGGSSTDTQYF. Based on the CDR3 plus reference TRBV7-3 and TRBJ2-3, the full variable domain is GAGVSQTPSNKVTEKGKYVELRCDPISGHTALYWYRQSLGQGPEFLIYFQGTGAADDSGLPNDRFFAVRPEGSVSTLKIQRTERGDSAVYLCASSSNGGSSTDTQYFGPGTRLTVL.

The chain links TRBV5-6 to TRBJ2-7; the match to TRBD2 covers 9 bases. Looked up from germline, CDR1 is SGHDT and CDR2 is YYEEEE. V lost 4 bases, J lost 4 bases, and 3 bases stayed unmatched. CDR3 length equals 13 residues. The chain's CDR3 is CASSRGRGYEQYV. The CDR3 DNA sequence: TGTGCCAGCAGCCGCGGGAGGGGTTACGAGCAGTACGTC.

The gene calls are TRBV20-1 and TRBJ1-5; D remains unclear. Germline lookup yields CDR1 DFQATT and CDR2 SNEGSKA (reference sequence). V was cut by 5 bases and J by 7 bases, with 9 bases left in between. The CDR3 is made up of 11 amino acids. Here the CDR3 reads CSASGGQPQHF. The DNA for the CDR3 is TGCAGTGCTTCTGGTGGCCAGCCCCAGCATTTT.

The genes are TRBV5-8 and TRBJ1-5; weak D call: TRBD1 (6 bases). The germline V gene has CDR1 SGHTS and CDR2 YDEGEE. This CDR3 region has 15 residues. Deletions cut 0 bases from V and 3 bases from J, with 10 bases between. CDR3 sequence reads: CASSLGQANNQPQHF. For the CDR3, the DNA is TGTGCCAGCAGCTTGGGACAGGCGAACAATCAGCCCCAGCATTTT.

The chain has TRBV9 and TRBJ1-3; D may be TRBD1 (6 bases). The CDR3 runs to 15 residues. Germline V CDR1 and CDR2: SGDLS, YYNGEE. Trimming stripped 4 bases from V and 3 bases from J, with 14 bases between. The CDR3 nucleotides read TGTGCCAGCAGCCAGAGGGGGGGGCTTGGAAACACCATATATTTT. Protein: CASSQRGGLGNTIYF.

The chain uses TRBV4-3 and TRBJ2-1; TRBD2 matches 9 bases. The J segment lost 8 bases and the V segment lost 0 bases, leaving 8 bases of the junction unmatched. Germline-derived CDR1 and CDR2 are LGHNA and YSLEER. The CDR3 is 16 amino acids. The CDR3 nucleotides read TGCGCCAGCAGCCAAGAGTGGCGGGAGGGCCGTCATGAGCAGTTCTTC. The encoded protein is CASSQEWREGRHEQFF.

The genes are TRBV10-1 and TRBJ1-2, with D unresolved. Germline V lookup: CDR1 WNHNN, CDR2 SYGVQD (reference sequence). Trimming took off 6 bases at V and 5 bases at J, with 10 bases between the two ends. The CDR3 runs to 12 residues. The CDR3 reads CASRTTPYGYTF. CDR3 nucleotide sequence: TGCGCCAGCAGGACAACACCATATGGCTACACCTTC.

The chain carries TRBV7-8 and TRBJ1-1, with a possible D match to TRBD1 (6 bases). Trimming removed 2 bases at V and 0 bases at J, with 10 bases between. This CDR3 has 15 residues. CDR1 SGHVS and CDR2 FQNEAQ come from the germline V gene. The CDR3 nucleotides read TGTGCCAGCAGCTTACCAGGGGCTATGAACACTGAAGCTTTCTTT. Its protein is CASSLPGAMNTEAFF.

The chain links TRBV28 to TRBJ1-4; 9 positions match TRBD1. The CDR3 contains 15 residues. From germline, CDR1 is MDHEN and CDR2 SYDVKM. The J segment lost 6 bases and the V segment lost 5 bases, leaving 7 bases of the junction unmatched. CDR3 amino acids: CASSPETGGYEKLFF. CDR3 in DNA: TGTGCCAGCAGTCCAGAGACAGGGGGGTATGAAAAACTGTTTTTT.

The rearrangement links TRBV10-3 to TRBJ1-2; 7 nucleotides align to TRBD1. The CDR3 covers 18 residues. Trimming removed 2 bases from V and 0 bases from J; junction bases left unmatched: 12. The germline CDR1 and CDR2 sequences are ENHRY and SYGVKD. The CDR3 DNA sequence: TGTGCCATCAGTGAGGGGGTCGAACAGGGGACACCTAACTATGGCTACACCTTC. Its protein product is CAISEGVEQGTPNYGYTF.

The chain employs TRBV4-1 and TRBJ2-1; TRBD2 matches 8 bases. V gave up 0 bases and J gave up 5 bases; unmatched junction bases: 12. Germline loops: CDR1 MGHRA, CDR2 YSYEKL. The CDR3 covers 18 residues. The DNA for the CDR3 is TGCGCCAGCAGCCAAGATGGAACGGGGGGGCAAATCCACAATGAGCAGTTCTTC. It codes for CASSQDGTGGQIHNEQFF.

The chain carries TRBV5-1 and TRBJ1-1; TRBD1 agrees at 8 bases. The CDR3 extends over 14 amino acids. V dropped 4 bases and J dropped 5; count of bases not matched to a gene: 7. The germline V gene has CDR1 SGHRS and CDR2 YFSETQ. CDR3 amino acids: CASSTTGVWTEAFF. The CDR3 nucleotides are TGCGCCAGCAGCACGACAGGGGTTTGGACTGAAGCTTTCTTT.

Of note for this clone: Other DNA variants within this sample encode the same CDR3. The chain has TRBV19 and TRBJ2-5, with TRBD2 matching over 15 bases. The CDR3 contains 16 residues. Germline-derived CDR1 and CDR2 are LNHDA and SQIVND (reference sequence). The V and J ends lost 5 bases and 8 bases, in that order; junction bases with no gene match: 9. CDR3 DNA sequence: TGTGCCAGTAGTCCAGGACTAGCGGGAGGGCCGGAAACCCAGTACTTC. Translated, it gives CASSPGLAGGPETQYF.

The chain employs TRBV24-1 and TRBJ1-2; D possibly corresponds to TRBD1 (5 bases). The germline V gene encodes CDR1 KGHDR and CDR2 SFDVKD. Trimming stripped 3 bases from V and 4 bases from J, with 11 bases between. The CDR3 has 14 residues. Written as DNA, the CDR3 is TGTGCCACCAGTGATCTGGGACTGACCTATGGCTACACCTTC. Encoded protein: CATSDLGLTYGYTF.

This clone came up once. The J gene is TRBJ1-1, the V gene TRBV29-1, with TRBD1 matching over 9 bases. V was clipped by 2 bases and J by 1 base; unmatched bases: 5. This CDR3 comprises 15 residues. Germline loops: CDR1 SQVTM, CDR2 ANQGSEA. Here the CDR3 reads CSVERTGDPNTEAFF. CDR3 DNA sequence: TGCAGCGTTGAAAGGACAGGGGACCCGAACACTGAAGCTTTCTTT.

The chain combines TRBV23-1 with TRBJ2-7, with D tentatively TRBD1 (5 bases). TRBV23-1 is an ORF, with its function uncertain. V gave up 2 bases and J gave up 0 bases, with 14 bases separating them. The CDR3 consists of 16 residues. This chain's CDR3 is CASSQVWSDSSYEQYF. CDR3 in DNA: TGCGCCAGCAGTCAAGTTTGGTCCGACAGCTCCTACGAGCAGTACTTC.

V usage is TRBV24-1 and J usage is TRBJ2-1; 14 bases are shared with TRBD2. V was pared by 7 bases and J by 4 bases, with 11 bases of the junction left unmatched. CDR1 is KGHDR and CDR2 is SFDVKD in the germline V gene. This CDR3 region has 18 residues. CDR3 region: CATSPTSGRALGYNEQFF. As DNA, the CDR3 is TGTGCCACCAGCCCGACTAGCGGGAGGGCCCTGGGATACAATGAGCAGTTCTTC.

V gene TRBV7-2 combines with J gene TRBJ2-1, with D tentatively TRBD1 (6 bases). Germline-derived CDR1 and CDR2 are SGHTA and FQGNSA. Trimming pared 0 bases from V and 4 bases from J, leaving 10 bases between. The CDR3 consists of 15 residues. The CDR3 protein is CASSLAQGSYNEQFF. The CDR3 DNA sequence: TGTGCCAGCAGCTTAGCGCAGGGGTCATACAATGAGCAGTTCTTC.

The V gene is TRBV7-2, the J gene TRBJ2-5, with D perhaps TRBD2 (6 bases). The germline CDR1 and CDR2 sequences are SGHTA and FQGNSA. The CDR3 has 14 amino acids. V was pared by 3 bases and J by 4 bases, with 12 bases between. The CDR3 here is CASSFGLSAETQYF. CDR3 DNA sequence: TGTGCCAGCAGCTTCGGACTATCCGCAGAGACCCAGTACTTC.